The 30 T cell receptor beta chains given below trace back to one sample, sequenced in a study of cytomegalovirus exposure and HLA in healthy donors. The table came from immunoSEQ multiplex PCR; TCRdb's copy has only in-frame clones and leaves some out. The sample lists around 200,000 clones, 84% occurring once. The source material was PBMCs. These receptor sequences come from a woman under 30 in good health and CMV-seropositive.

The chain is built from TRBV7-9 and TRBJ2-7; D is undetermined. CDR1 SEHNR and CDR2 FQNEAQ come from the germline V gene (reference sequence). Trimming left V 2 bases short and J 7 bases short, with 6 bases between. CDR3 size: 11 residues. CDR3 sequence: CASSLTSEQYF. The CDR3 DNA reads as TGTGCCAGCAGCTTAACGAGTGAGCAGTACTTC.

The V gene is TRBV28, the J gene TRBJ2-7, with TRBD2 matching 15 bases. V lost 6 bases, J lost 6 bases, and 9 bases stayed unmatched. Germline V gene sequence: CDR1 MDHEN, CDR2 SYDVKM. CDR3 length equals 16 residues. Here the CDR3 DNA reads TGTGCCAGCAGACTCCGGACTAGCGGGGGGGTCGGCGAGCAGTACTTC. It codes for CASRLRTSGGVGEQYF.

This chain connects TRBV5-6 to TRBJ2-4; 7 bases are a match to TRBD1. There are 16 residues in the CDR3. J was trimmed by 3 bases and V by 0 bases; bases with no gene match: 6. CDR1 and CDR2 (germline): SGHDT, YYEEEE. For the CDR3, the DNA is TGTGCCAGCAGCTTGGGAGGGGGCTCGAGCAAAAACATTCAGTACTTC. Translation: CASSLGGGSSKNIQYF.

The V and J genes are TRBV7-2 and TRBJ1-1; weak D call: TRBD1 (6 bases). This CDR3 is 13 amino acids long. Looked up from germline, CDR1 is SGHTA and CDR2 is FQGNSA. Trimming took 1 base from V and 5 from J, leaving 8 bases between them. CDR3 nucleotide sequence: TGTGCCAGCAGCTTAGACAGGGTTACTGAAGCTTTCTTT. This translates into CASSLDRVTEAFF.

Only one count was recorded for this clone. The chain employs TRBV5-1 and TRBJ2-2; TRBD2 matches 12 bases. The trim removed 5 bases at V and 0 bases at J, leaving 5 bases unmatched. Per the germline V gene, CDR1 is SGHRS and CDR2 is YFSETQ. The CDR3 has 17 residues. The CDR3 is CASRNRLAGANTGELFF. The CDR3 DNA reads as TGCGCCAGCAGAAACCGACTAGCGGGGGCGAACACCGGGGAGCTGTTTTTT.

This rearrangement joins TRBV29-1 to TRBJ2-1; D perhaps matches TRBD2 (5 bases). V lost 6 bases to trimming and J lost 10 bases, with 10 bases between them. The CDR3 length is 10 residues. In germline, CDR1 is SQVTM, CDR2 ANQGSEA. The CDR3 DNA is TGCAGCGTCCGGGATTTGGAGCAGTTCTTC. It codes for CSVRDLEQFF.

Concerning this clone itself: At one boundary the junction diverges from the germline segment, which might be a read error. The chain carries TRBV20-1 and TRBJ2-1; TRBD1 matches at 7 bases. This CDR3 is built from 8 residues. Germline-derived CDR1 and CDR2 are DFQATT and SNEGSKA (reference sequence). The CDR3 DNA reads TGCAGTGCCAGACAGGGCGTCTTC. It codes for CSARQGVF.

The chain links TRBV6-1 to TRBJ1-2, with TRBD1 matching over 11 bases. With V trimmed by 7 bases and J by 6 bases, 7 bases remained unmatched. There are 14 residues in the CDR3. Germline lookup yields CDR1 MNHNS and CDR2 SASEGT. CDR3 nucleotides: TGTGCCAGCACCTTGGACAGGGGGCTTCATGGCTACACCTTC. This sequence encodes CASTLDRGLHGYTF.

The V call is TRBV5-1, the J call TRBJ2-3, with 7 bases fitting TRBD2. This CDR3 spans 16 amino acids. CDR1 and CDR2 from the germline V gene are SGHRS and YFSETQ. V was clipped by 3 bases and J by 7 bases; unmatched bases: 14. CDR3 sequence (DNA): TGCGCCAGCAGCTCTAGCCTGACTAGCCGGGGGAATACGCAGTATTTT. It specifies CASSSSLTSRGNTQYF.

The chain uses TRBV15 and TRBJ1-2, with 9 bases lining up with TRBD1. The V gene end was trimmed by 6 bases and the J gene end by 1 base; junction bases not matched to a gene: 6. The CDR3 contains 15 residues. Germline assignment: CDR1 LNHNV and CDR2 YYDKDF (reference sequence). CDR3: CATSSGTGINYGYTF. The CDR3 bases are TGTGCCACCAGTTCCGGGACAGGGATTAACTATGGCTACACCTTC.

The genes are TRBV11-2 and TRBJ2-2; TRBD2 might be the D (6 bases). From germline, CDR1 is SGHAT and CDR2 FQNNGV. V shed 0 bases and J shed 7 bases, with 12 bases lying between them. The CDR3 length is 15 residues. The CDR3 DNA reads TGTGCCAGCAGCTTAGATGGACTATCCAACGGGGAGCTGTTTTTT. This sequence encodes CASSLDGLSNGELFF.

The genes are TRBV27 and TRBJ1-2, with 7 bases fitting TRBD1. Trimming at V came to 6 bases and at J to 8 bases, leaving 6 bases not matched to a gene. Germline CDR1 and CDR2: MNHEY and SMNVEV (reference sequence). The CDR3 runs 12 residues. The CDR3: CASRKTGLGYTF. In nucleotides, the CDR3 is TGTGCCAGCAGGAAGACAGGGTTGGGCTACACCTTC.

The rearrangement joins TRBV7-9 to TRBJ2-2; 8 nucleotides align to TRBD1. Per germline, CDR1 SEHNR and CDR2 FQNEAQ (reference sequence). CDR3 length equals 15 residues. V lost 5 bases, J lost 4 bases, and 6 bases stayed unmatched. CDR3 protein: CASSPTGAFTGELFF. CDR3 sequence (DNA): TGTGCCAGCAGCCCGACAGGGGCGTTCACCGGGGAGCTGTTTTTT.

The rearrangement uses TRBV13 and TRBJ1-5; TRBD1 might be the D (6 bases). Germline CDR1 and CDR2: PRHDT and FYEKMQ (reference sequence). This CDR3 is built from 17 residues. V lost 2 bases to trimming and J lost 3 bases, with 17 bases between them. The CDR3 loop is CASSLRQAIPLNQPQHF. DNA for the CDR3: TGTGCCAGCAGCTTAAGACAGGCCATCCCCCTCAATCAGCCCCAGCATTTT.

The chain recombines TRBV7-8 with TRBJ2-5; 7 bases align to TRBD2. The V and J ends lost 3 bases and 5 bases, in that order; junction bases with no gene match: 6. Germline V CDR1 and CDR2: SGHVS, FQNEAQ. The CDR3 runs 14 residues. CDR3 DNA sequence: TGTGCCAGCAGCTTGGGGCTGGGGGGGGAGACCCAGTACTTC. Translated, it gives CASSLGLGGETQYF. The variable domain in full, completed from reference TRBV7-8 and TRBJ2-5, reads GAGVSQSPRYKVAKRGQDVALRCDPISGHVSLFWYQQALGQGPEFLTYFQNEAQLDKSGLPSDRFFAERPEGSVSTLKIQRTQQEDSAVYLCASSLGLGGETQYFGPGTRLLVL.

J is TRBJ1-4 and V is TRBV4-1; no clear D. This CDR3 has 16 residues. Per the germline V gene, CDR1 is MGHRA and CDR2 is YSYEKL. V was clipped by 0 bases and J by 0 bases, with 8 bases between them. CDR3: CASSQDQFATNEKLFF. As DNA, the CDR3 is TGCGCCAGCAGCCAAGATCAGTTTGCAACTAATGAAAAACTGTTTTTT.

This clone was recorded a few times. This sequence joins TRBV11-3 and TRBJ2-7; tentatively, D is TRBD2 (5 bases). CDR1 and CDR2 from the germline V gene are SGHNT and YENEEA. This CDR3 contains 13 residues. Trimming removed 4 bases from V and 7 bases from J, with 14 bases in between. The CDR3 protein is CASSSLPSGEQYF. The CDR3 nucleotides are TGTGCCAGCAGCTCACTACCAAGCGGTGAGCAGTACTTC.

The chain carries TRBV19 and TRBJ1-1; TRBD1 matches 7 bases. With 4 bases clipped from V and 0 bases from J, the junction kept 8 bases outside the gene matches. CDR1 is LNHDA, CDR2 SQIVND, per germline (reference sequence). This CDR3 comprises 16 residues. As DNA, the CDR3 is TGTGCCAGTAGTAGACAGGGTGGGGGTATGAACACTGAAGCTTTCTTT. Its translation: CASSRQGGGMNTEAFF.

This clone was found a few times. The J gene is TRBJ1-5, the V gene TRBV11-2; TRBD1 matches 8 bases. After removal of 5 bases from V and 2 bases from J, the junction contained 2 bases not matched to a gene. The V gene's germline CDR1 is SGHAT and CDR2 FQNNGV. The CDR3 runs 14 residues. CDR3 DNA sequence: TGTGCCAGCAGCGAGACAGGGGGCAATCAGCCCCAGCATTTT. The encoded protein is CASSETGGNQPQHF.

The V and J genes are TRBV18 and TRBJ2-2, with TRBD1 matching 8 bases. From germline, CDR1 is KGHSH and CDR2 LQKENI. The V and J ends lost 2 bases and 6 bases, in that order; junction bases with no gene match: 5. This CDR3 has 15 amino acids. The CDR3 loop reads CASSPVTGASGELFF. Written as DNA, the CDR3 is TGTGCCAGCTCACCAGTGACAGGGGCGTCCGGGGAGCTGTTTTTT.

The V and J genes are TRBV2 and TRBJ2-5; TRBD2 matches 7 bases. Germline CDR1 and CDR2: SNHLY and FYNNEI. Losses at the gene ends were 0 bases for V and 3 bases for J; bases not matched to a gene: 4. The CDR3 is 15 amino acids. The CDR3 loop reads CASSEARAGKETQYF. As DNA, the CDR3 is TGTGCCAGCAGTGAAGCGCGAGCGGGGAAAGAGACCCAGTACTTC.

V is TRBV5-6 and J is TRBJ2-1, with unresolved D. There are 15 residues in the CDR3. CDR1 SGHDT and CDR2 YYEEEE come from the germline V gene. The V and J ends lost 1 base and 0 bases respectively, with 8 bases between them. CDR3 nucleotides: TGTGCCAGCAGCTTGCAACGGAGCTCCTACAATGAGCAGTTCTTC. Residues: CASSLQRSSYNEQFF.

The chain is built from TRBV7-9 and TRBJ1-1; 7 bases align to TRBD1. This CDR3 has 14 amino acids. With V trimmed by 3 bases and J by 7 bases, 8 bases remained unmatched. Germline lookup yields CDR1 SEHNR and CDR2 FQNEAQ (reference sequence). The CDR3 sequence: CASSFQDRVGEAFF. DNA of the CDR3: TGTGCCAGCAGCTTCCAAGACAGGGTAGGTGAAGCTTTCTTT.

This clone was seen just once. The chain employs TRBV18 and TRBJ1-1; D is ambiguous. Deletions cut 3 bases from V and 0 bases from J, with 8 bases between. Germline lookup yields CDR1 KGHSH and CDR2 LQKENI. The CDR3 length is 14 residues. The CDR3 DNA follows: TGTGCCAGCTCACCGGCAGATCTGAACACTGAAGCTTTCTTT. It encodes CASSPADLNTEAFF.

This chain connects TRBV11-2 to TRBJ2-3; 9 nucleotides line up with TRBD2. This CDR3 contains 14 residues. J gave up 5 bases and V 6 bases, and 6 bases lay outside the gene matches. From germline, CDR1 is SGHAT and CDR2 FQNNGV. For the CDR3, the DNA is TGTGCCAGCAGACCAGGACTAGCGAGAGATACGCAGTATTTT. This gives the protein CASRPGLARDTQYF.

J is TRBJ2-5 and V is TRBV6-1, with D tentatively TRBD2 (6 bases). CDR1 MNHNS and CDR2 SASEGT come from the germline V gene. This CDR3 has 13 amino acids. Trimming took 3 bases from V and 4 from J, leaving 9 bases between them. CDR3 in amino acids: CASSETSLETQYF. CDR3 in DNA: TGTGCCAGCAGTGAGACTAGTTTAGAGACCCAGTACTTC.

The gene calls are TRBV7-2 and TRBJ1-5; no clear D gene. The CDR3 consists of 13 residues. The germline V gene has CDR1 SGHTA and CDR2 FQGNSA. V was shortened by 2 bases and J by 6 bases, with 8 bases between the two germline ends. CDR3 bases: TGTGCCAGCAGCTTACTTTCCGGTCAGCCCCAGCATTTT. Its translation: CASSLLSGQPQHF.

This chain uses TRBV15 with TRBJ1-5; D possibly corresponds to TRBD1 (5 bases). The CDR3 runs to 14 residues. Trimming took 0 bases from V and 7 from J, leaving 10 bases between them. Germline lookup yields CDR1 LNHNV and CDR2 YYDKDF (reference sequence). CDR3: CATSRDLGGQPQHF. CDR3 DNA sequence: TGTGCCACCAGCAGAGATCTGGGGGGGCAGCCCCAGCATTTT.

The V call is TRBV2, the J call TRBJ2-2; TRBD1 aligns across 7 bases. The CDR3 totals 15 residues. CDR1 is SNHLY and CDR2 is FYNNEI in the germline V gene. The V segment lost 6 bases and the J segment 4 bases; nucleotides outside the gene matches: 8. CDR3 residues: CASRTRQGGTGELFF. For the CDR3, the DNA is TGTGCCAGCAGGACACGACAGGGCGGCACCGGGGAGCTGTTTTTT.

The rearrangement joins TRBV13 to TRBJ1-2; 8 positions agree with TRBD1. The CDR3 has 14 residues. CDR1 is PRHDT, CDR2 FYEKMQ, per germline (reference sequence). With 3 bases clipped from V and 8 bases from J, the junction kept 8 bases outside the gene matches. CDR3 sequence reads: CASSLDRDLEGYTF. DNA for the CDR3: TGTGCCAGCAGCTTGGACAGGGATTTGGAGGGCTACACCTTC.